These 2 T cell receptor beta chains were all obtained from the same sample, sequenced in a study of cytomegalovirus exposure and HLA in healthy donors. The PCR used 60 Vbeta and 13 Jbeta primers. The method was immunoSEQ multiplex PCR; TCRdb's version includes in-frame clones alone and lacks a portion of them. The sample holds about 180,000 clones, 77% seen once. Sequencing used PBMCs. The receptors come from a man aged 18 to 35 in good health and CMV-seronegative.

This clone was found a few times. V and J are TRBV9 and TRBJ2-2; D unresolved. CDR3 length: 15 amino acids. Per germline, CDR1 SGDLS and CDR2 YYNGEE. The V gene lost 0 bases and the J gene lost 6 bases, with 12 bases spanning the gap. CDR3 nucleotides: TGTGCCAGCAGCGTAGTGGGTAGCACGCCCGGGGAGCTGTTTTTT. It is translated as CASSVVGSTPGELFF.

The chain combines TRBV7-2 with TRBJ1-5, with 7 nucleotides matching TRBD1. The J segment lost 3 bases and the V segment lost 5 bases, leaving 4 bases of the junction unmatched. The CDR3 has 14 residues. Germline-derived CDR1 and CDR2 are SGHTA and FQGNSA. The CDR3 protein is CASSLGTVNQPQHF. CDR3 coding DNA: TGTGCCAGCAGCCTCGGGACAGTCAATCAGCCCCAGCATTTT.